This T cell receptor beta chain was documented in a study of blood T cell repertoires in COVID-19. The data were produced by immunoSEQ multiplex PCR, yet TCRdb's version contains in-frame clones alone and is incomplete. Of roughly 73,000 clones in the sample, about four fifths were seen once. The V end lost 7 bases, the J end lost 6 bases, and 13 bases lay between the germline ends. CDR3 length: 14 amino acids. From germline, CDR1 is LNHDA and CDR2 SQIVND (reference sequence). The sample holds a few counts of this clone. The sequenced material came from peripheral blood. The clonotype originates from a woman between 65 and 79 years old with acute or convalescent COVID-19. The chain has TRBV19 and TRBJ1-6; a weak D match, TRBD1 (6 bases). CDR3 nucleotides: TGTGCCAGTAAAAAGGACAGAGGTAATTCACCCCTCCACTTT. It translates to CASKKDRGNSPLHF.